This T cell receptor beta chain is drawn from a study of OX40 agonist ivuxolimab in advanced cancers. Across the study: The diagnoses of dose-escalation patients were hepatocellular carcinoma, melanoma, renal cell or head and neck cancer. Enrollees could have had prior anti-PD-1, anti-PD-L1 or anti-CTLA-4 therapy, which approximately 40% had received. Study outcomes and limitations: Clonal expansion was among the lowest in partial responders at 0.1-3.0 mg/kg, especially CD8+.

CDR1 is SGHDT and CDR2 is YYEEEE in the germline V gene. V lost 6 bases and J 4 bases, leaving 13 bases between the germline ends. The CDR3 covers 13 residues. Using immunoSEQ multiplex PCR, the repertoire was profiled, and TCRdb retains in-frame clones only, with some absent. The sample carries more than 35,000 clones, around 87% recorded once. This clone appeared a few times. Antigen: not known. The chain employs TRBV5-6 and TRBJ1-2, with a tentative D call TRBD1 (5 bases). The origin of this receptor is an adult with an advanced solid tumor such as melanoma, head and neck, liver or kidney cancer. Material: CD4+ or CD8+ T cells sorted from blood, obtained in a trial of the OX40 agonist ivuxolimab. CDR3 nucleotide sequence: TGTGCCAGCAACCGGGGGGGGAGCTATGGCTACACCTTC. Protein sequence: CASNRGGSYGYTF.